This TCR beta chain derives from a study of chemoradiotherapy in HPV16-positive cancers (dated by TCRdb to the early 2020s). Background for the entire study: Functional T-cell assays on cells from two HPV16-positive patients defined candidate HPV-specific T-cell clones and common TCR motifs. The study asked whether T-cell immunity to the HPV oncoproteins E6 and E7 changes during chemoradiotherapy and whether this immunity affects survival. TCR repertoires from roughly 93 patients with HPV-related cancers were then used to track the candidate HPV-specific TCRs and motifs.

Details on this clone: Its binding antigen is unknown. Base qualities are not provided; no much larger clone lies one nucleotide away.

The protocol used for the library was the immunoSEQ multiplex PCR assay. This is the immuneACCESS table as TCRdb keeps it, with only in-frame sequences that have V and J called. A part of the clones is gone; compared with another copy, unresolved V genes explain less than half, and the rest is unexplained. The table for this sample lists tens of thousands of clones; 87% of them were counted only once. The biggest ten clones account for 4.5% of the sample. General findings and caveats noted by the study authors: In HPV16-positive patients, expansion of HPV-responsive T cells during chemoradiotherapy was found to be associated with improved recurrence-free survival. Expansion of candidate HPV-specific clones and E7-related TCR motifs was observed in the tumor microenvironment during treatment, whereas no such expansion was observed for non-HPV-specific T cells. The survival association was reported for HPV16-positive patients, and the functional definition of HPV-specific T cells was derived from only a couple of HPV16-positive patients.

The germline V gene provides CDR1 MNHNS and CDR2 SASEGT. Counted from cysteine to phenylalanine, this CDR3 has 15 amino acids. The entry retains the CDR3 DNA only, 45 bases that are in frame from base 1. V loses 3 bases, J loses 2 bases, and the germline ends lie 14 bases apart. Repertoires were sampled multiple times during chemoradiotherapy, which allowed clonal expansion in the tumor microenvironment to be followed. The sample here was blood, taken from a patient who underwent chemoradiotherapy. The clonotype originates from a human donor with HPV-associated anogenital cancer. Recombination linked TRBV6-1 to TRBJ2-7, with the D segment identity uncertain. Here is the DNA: TGTGCCAGCAGTGAGATCCTCCCAGGTCCCTACGAGCAGTACTTC. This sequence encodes CASSEILPGPYEQYF.